These 8 T cell receptor beta chains were all obtained from the same sample, sequenced in a study of brain T cells in children with intractable seizures. Sequencing used immunoSEQ multiplex PCR; TCRdb keeps in-frame clones, though not all of them. The sample contains 340,000 or so clones, 93% of which appear only once. The time point denotes: blood from clinic visit 5 months post-surgery; TSC patient then seizure free. Specimen: peripheral blood, collected 4 to 5 months after surgery. The receptors stem from a boy less than two years old with tuberous sclerosis and intractable seizures.

CDR3 residues: CASLDQTPDTQYF. The CDR3 bases are TGTGCCAGCTTGGACCAAACACCAGATACGCAGTATTTT. The V and J genes are TRBV6-5 and TRBJ2-3; D is unresolved. V was pared by 8 bases and J by 4 bases, with 13 bases between. The CDR3 sequence is 13 residues long. Looked up from germline, CDR1 is MNHEY and CDR2 is SVGAGI.

The chain joins TRBV7-3 to TRBJ1-1; 10 positions agree with TRBD1. The V gene's germline CDR1 is SGHTA and CDR2 FQGTGA. This CDR3 has 15 amino acids. J gave up 2 bases and V 0 bases, and 0 bases lay outside the gene matches. The CDR3 DNA is TGTGCCAGCAGCTTAACGACAGGGGGCAACACTGAAGCTTTCTTT. As protein: CASSLTTGGNTEAFF.

The chain links TRBV30 to TRBJ1-6; 7 positions agree with TRBD1. The CDR3 contains 14 residues. Germline CDR1 is GTSNPN and CDR2 is SVGIG (reference sequence). After removal of 3 bases from V and 8 bases from J, the junction contained 7 bases not matched to a gene. The CDR3 DNA reads as TGTGCCTGGAGGGCAGGGGGTAGGGATTCACCCCTCCACTTT. Translation gives CAWRAGGRDSPLHF.

The chain carries TRBV18 and TRBJ1-1, with a tentative D call TRBD1 (6 bases). V was cut by 1 base and J by 5 bases, with 20 bases left in between. Germline CDR1 KGHSH, CDR2 LQKENI. There are 17 residues in the CDR3. Here the CDR3 reads CASSPQGGTKGGTEAFF. The CDR3 DNA reads TGTGCCAGCTCACCACAAGGTGGCACCAAAGGGGGTACTGAAGCTTTCTTT. Full variable domain (outside the CDR3, taken from reference TRBV18 and TRBJ1-1): NAGVMQNPRHLVRRRGQEARLRCSPMKGHSHVYWYRQLPEEGLKFMVYLQKENIIDESGMPKERFSAEFPKEGPSILRIQQVVRGDSAAYFCASSPQGGTKGGTEAFFGQGTRLTVV.

The J gene is TRBJ2-7, the V gene TRBV27; the match to TRBD2 covers 7 bases. Trimming cost V 3 bases and J 2 bases; bases outside gene matches: 7. The CDR3 runs to 15 residues. CDR1 and CDR2 from the germline V gene are MNHEY and SMNVEV (reference sequence). The DNA of the CDR3 is TGTGCCAGCAGTTTGGGAGGGGAGCCCCCCTACGAGCAGTACTTC. Its protein is CASSLGGEPPYEQYF.

This chain joins TRBV2 and TRBJ1-2; 8 bases line up with TRBD1. This CDR3 is 14 amino acids long. Unmatched junction bases numbered 5, after V lost 2 bases and J lost 6 bases. Germline V gene sequence: CDR1 SNHLY, CDR2 FYNNEI. Here the CDR3 reads CASSELQGADGYTF. The CDR3 DNA reads as TGTGCCAGCAGTGAACTCCAGGGGGCTGATGGCTACACCTTC.

J is TRBJ2-5 and V is TRBV11-1; 9 bases are a match to TRBD1. This CDR3 spans 14 amino acids. Germline V lookup: CDR1 SGHAT, CDR2 FQDESV (reference sequence). Losses at the gene ends were 5 bases for V and 5 bases for J; bases not matched to a gene: 6. In DNA, the CDR3 is TGTGCCAGCAGCGCCGGGACAGGGAAGGAGACCCAGTACTTC. Its protein is CASSAGTGKETQYF.

This chain links TRBV12-5 with TRBJ1-2; D unclear. V shed 6 bases and J shed 4 bases, with 15 bases lying between them. CDR1 is LGHNT and CDR2 is FRNRAP in the germline V gene. The CDR3 is made up of 14 amino acids. For the CDR3, the DNA is TGTGCTAGTGGCCTTAAAGGGAAAACCTATGGCTACACCTTC. Translating it yields CASGLKGKTYGYTF.